The next 19 T cell receptor beta chains were all read from a single sample in a study of cytomegalovirus exposure and HLA in healthy donors. TCRdb keeps only in-frame clones here, not all; method: immunoSEQ multiplex PCR. The sample comprises 85,000 to 90,000 clones, 95% to 98% of which are singletons, and less than 0.8% rests with the top ten. Material: PBMCs. Receptor source: a man aged 18 to 29 in good health and CMV-seronegative.

The genes are TRBV5-6 and TRBJ1-5; TRBD1 aligns across 7 bases. This CDR3 has 16 residues. Per germline, CDR1 SGHDT and CDR2 YYEEEE. V dropped 3 bases and J dropped 6; count of bases not matched to a gene: 12. The CDR3 DNA sequence: TGTGCCAGCAGCTCAAAGCCTACAGGGGCGCGTCAGCCCCAGCATTTT. Its protein is CASSSKPTGARQPQHF. Looking up the rest from reference TRBV5-6 and TRBJ1-5 gives the full variable domain: DAGVTQSPTHLIKTRGQQVTLRCSPKSGHDTVSWYQQALGQGPQFIFQYYEEEERQRGNFPDRFSGHQFPNYSSELNVNALLLGDSALYLCASSSKPTGARQPQHFGDGTRLSIL.

The chain employs TRBV29-1 and TRBJ2-1; the D gene is possibly TRBD2 (6 bases). The V end was cut by 6 bases, the J end by 8 bases, with 14 bases between. In germline, CDR1 is SQVTM, CDR2 ANQGSEA. The CDR3 has 12 residues. The CDR3 sequence: CSVRGPSDEQFF. CDR3 bases: TGCAGCGTGCGGGGCCCTAGCGATGAGCAGTTCTTC.

V gene TRBV27 combines with J gene TRBJ1-2, with 11 nucleotides matching TRBD1. The V gene's germline CDR1 is MNHEY and CDR2 SMNVEV (reference sequence). Trimming removed 10 bases from V and 3 bases from J; junction bases left unmatched: 16. This CDR3 contains 17 residues. CDR3: CATWGVRTGGFDYGYTF. CDR3 DNA sequence: TGTGCCACCTGGGGGGTACGGACAGGGGGCTTCGACTATGGCTACACCTTC.

The V gene is TRBV2, the J gene TRBJ2-2; 7 bases are shared with TRBD1. The germline CDR1 and CDR2 sequences are SNHLY and FYNNEI. This CDR3 is 14 amino acids long. Germline trimming cut 8 bases from V and 3 bases from J; bases unmatched to any gene: 6. For the CDR3, the DNA is TGTGCCAGCTCCCGGGACAGCCACACCGGGGAGCTGTTTTTT. This gives the protein CASSRDSHTGELFF.

DNA of the CDR3: TGTGCCAGTAGCGAACCGGGGACATCCCCATTTGGCTACACCTTC. Its translation is CASSEPGTSPFGYTF. This chain joins TRBV19 and TRBJ1-2; possibly TRBD1 for D (6 bases). The CDR3 loop spans 15 amino acids. Germline V gives CDR1 LNHDA, CDR2 SQIVND (reference sequence). The V and J ends lost 6 bases and 7 bases respectively, with 21 bases between them.

This chain joins TRBV5-6 and TRBJ2-5; maybe TRBD2 (6 bases). Looked up from germline, CDR1 is SGHDT and CDR2 is YYEEEE. The V end was cut by 1 base, the J end by 4 bases, with 17 bases between. There are 16 residues in the CDR3. CDR3 sequence: CASSLPGRPGGETQYF. The CDR3 coding sequence is TGTGCCAGCAGCTTGCCAGGAAGGCCCGGGGGAGAGACCCAGTACTTC.

This sequence joins TRBV19 and TRBJ2-1; 10 bases match TRBD1. Trimming removed 3 bases from V and 9 bases from J; junction bases left unmatched: 11. From germline, CDR1 is LNHDA and CDR2 SQIVND (reference sequence). This CDR3 has 16 residues. The CDR3: CASSILDRGPGGEQFF. Here the CDR3 DNA reads TGTGCCAGTAGTATTTTAGACAGGGGGCCTGGGGGTGAGCAGTTCTTC.

The rearrangement links TRBV9 to TRBJ2-1, with D hard to call. The CDR3 contains 15 residues. V shed 0 bases and J shed 0 bases, with 7 bases lying between them. CDR1 is SGDLS and CDR2 is YYNGEE in the germline V gene. This CDR3 reads CASSVGPSSYNEQFF. The CDR3 DNA reads as TGTGCCAGCAGCGTAGGGCCAAGCTCCTACAATGAGCAGTTCTTC.

The gene calls are TRBV14 and TRBJ2-1; 9 bases are shared with TRBD2. V shed 1 base and J 8 bases; nucleotides not matched to a gene: 3. The CDR3 spans 14 residues. Germline V gene data show CDR1 as SGHDN and CDR2 as FVKESK. DNA for the CDR3: TGTGCCAGCAGCCAAGCGGGACTAGCTCATGAGCAGTTCTTC. Amino acid sequence: CASSQAGLAHEQFF.

The chain carries TRBV15 and TRBJ2-3; tentatively, D is TRBD2 (5 bases). The CDR3 is 14 amino acids. In germline, CDR1 is LNHNV, CDR2 YYDKDF (reference sequence). V lost 1 base, J lost 4 bases, and 9 bases lay in between. The CDR3 reads CATSRGGPSDTQYF. The CDR3 DNA follows: TGTGCCACCAGCAGAGGAGGGCCCTCAGATACGCAGTATTTT.

V and J are TRBV4-1 and TRBJ2-2, with TRBD2 matching over 10 bases. J gave up 4 bases and V 8 bases, and 7 bases lay outside the gene matches. The CDR3 runs to 15 residues. Germline V gene data show CDR1 as MGHRA and CDR2 as YSYEKL. The CDR3, as DNA: TGCGCCAGCCGAAGACTAGCGGGTGTCACCGGGGAGCTGTTTTTT. It translates to CASRRLAGVTGELFF.

This clone was detected only once. The chain's CDR3 is CASSPISTTGGNRYTF. CDR3 nucleotide sequence: TGTGCCAGCTCACCAATCAGTACGACAGGGGGCAATCGCTACACCTTC. This chain joins TRBV18 and TRBJ1-2, with TRBD1 matching over 10 bases. Germline CDR1 KGHSH, CDR2 LQKENI. The CDR3 sequence is 16 residues long. V lost 2 bases and J lost 9; bases outside the gene matches: 12. The variable domain in full, completed from reference TRBV18 and TRBJ1-2, reads NAGVMQNPRHLVRRRGQEARLRCSPMKGHSHVYWYRQLPEEGLKFMVYLQKENIIDESGMPKERFSAEFPKEGPSILRIQQVVRGDSAAYFCASSPISTTGGNRYTFGSGTRLTVV.

V usage is TRBV27 and J usage is TRBJ2-7, with 7 bases lining up with TRBD2. The CDR3 length is 13 residues. Germline V gene lookup returns CDR1 MNHEY and CDR2 SMNVEV (reference sequence). V lost 3 bases and J lost 1; bases outside the gene matches: 0. CDR3 in DNA: TGTGCCAGCAGTTTGCGGGGGTCCTACGAGCAGTACTTC. As protein: CASSLRGSYEQYF.

This clone was seen just once. The chain joins TRBV11-2 to TRBJ2-3; 7 bases agree with TRBD1. V trimming: 8 bases; J trimming: 0 bases; junction bases outside the gene matches: 5. This CDR3 is built from 14 residues. From germline, CDR1 is SGHAT and CDR2 FQNNGV. The CDR3 DNA reads as TGTGCCAGCGGATCGGGACAGAGCACAGATACGCAGTATTTT. Translation gives CASGSGQSTDTQYF.

The chain uses TRBV2 and TRBJ1-6; 7 bases match TRBD1. V shed 7 bases and J 7 bases; nucleotides not matched to a gene: 7. CDR3 length: 14 amino acids. Looked up from germline, CDR1 is SNHLY and CDR2 is FYNNEI. CDR3 coding DNA: TGTGCCAGCAACCAGGGGGTCCCAAATTCACCCCTCCACTTT. This encodes CASNQGVPNSPLHF.

The chain employs TRBV30 and TRBJ1-1; D gene ambiguous. The CDR3 loop spans 13 amino acids. Germline loops: CDR1 GTSNPN, CDR2 SVGIG (reference sequence). Trimming cost V 4 bases and J 1 base, with 10 bases left between them. CDR3 sequence: CAWKREGNTEAFF. The CDR3 bases are TGTGCCTGGAAAAGGGAGGGGAACACTGAAGCTTTCTTT.

The chain joins TRBV5-1 to TRBJ2-3; maybe TRBD2 (6 bases). With 0 bases removed from V and 0 bases from J, the gap between germline ends came to 8 bases. Looked up from germline, CDR1 is SGHRS and CDR2 is YFSETQ. This CDR3 contains 15 residues. The CDR3 here is CASSLVLASTDTQYF. In DNA form, the CDR3 reads TGCGCCAGCAGCTTGGTCCTAGCGAGCACAGATACGCAGTATTTT. Variable domain in full (rest from reference TRBV5-1 and TRBJ2-3): KAGVTQTPRYLIKTRGQQVTLSCSPISGHRSVSWYQQTPGQGLQFLFEYFSETQRNKGNFPGRFSGRQFSNSRSEMNVSTLELGDSALYLCASSLVLASTDTQYFGPGTRLTVL.

The V and J genes are TRBV27 and TRBJ2-6; D perhaps matches TRBD1 (6 bases). Germline lookup yields CDR1 MNHEY and CDR2 SMNVEV (reference sequence). The CDR3 runs to 19 residues. V shed 0 bases and J shed 1 base, with 16 bases lying between them. This CDR3 reads CASSLSVNRVGSGANVLTF. The CDR3 DNA reads as TGTGCCAGCAGTTTATCGGTTAACAGGGTAGGGTCTGGGGCCAACGTCCTGACTTTC.

The chain employs TRBV4-1 and TRBJ2-7; 12 bases are a match to TRBD1. The length of the CDR3 is 16 residues. The germline CDR1 and CDR2 sequences are MGHRA and YSYEKL. V gave up 2 bases and J gave up 6 bases; unmatched junction bases: 8. CDR3 nucleotide sequence: TGCGCCAGCAGCCAATCTCCGGGACAGGGGGCAGGCGAGCAGTACTTC. This codes for CASSQSPGQGAGEQYF.